This TCR beta chain was retrieved from a study of CD8 T cells in Susac syndrome. About this clonotype itself: At one end, the junction sequence differs from germline, possibly due to a read error.

RNA totalling roughly 0.5 to 1 ug underwent reverse transcription with random hexamers. Multiplex PCR with immunoSEQ amplified the TCR beta CDR3 across 54 Vbeta and 13 Jbeta. MiXCR, applied by TCRdb to the immunoSEQ multiplex PCR reads, yields one record per CDR3 protein. The profile covers about 280,000 distinct CDR3 sequences, with about 85% appearing a single time and 0.11% taken by the ten largest. Sequencing of TCR beta, carried out with a high-throughput approach, was applied to CD8+ and CD4+ T cells from the blood. Negative isolation was used for CD8+ and CD4+ T cells and FACS enrichment for TEMRA cells. Looked up from germline, CDR1 is PRHDT and CDR2 is FYEKMQ (reference sequence). This CDR3 is 18 amino acids long.

The clonotype originates from a human donor with multiple sclerosis. V is TRBV13 and J is TRBJ2-2, with 13 nucleotides matching TRBD2. The sequencing sample was made of CD8+ T cells from PBMCs. DNA of the CDR3: TGTGCCAGCAGCTTAGAACTAGCGGGAGGGCCAGACACCGGGGGGCTGTTTTTT. This sequence encodes CASSLELAGGPDTGGLFF.